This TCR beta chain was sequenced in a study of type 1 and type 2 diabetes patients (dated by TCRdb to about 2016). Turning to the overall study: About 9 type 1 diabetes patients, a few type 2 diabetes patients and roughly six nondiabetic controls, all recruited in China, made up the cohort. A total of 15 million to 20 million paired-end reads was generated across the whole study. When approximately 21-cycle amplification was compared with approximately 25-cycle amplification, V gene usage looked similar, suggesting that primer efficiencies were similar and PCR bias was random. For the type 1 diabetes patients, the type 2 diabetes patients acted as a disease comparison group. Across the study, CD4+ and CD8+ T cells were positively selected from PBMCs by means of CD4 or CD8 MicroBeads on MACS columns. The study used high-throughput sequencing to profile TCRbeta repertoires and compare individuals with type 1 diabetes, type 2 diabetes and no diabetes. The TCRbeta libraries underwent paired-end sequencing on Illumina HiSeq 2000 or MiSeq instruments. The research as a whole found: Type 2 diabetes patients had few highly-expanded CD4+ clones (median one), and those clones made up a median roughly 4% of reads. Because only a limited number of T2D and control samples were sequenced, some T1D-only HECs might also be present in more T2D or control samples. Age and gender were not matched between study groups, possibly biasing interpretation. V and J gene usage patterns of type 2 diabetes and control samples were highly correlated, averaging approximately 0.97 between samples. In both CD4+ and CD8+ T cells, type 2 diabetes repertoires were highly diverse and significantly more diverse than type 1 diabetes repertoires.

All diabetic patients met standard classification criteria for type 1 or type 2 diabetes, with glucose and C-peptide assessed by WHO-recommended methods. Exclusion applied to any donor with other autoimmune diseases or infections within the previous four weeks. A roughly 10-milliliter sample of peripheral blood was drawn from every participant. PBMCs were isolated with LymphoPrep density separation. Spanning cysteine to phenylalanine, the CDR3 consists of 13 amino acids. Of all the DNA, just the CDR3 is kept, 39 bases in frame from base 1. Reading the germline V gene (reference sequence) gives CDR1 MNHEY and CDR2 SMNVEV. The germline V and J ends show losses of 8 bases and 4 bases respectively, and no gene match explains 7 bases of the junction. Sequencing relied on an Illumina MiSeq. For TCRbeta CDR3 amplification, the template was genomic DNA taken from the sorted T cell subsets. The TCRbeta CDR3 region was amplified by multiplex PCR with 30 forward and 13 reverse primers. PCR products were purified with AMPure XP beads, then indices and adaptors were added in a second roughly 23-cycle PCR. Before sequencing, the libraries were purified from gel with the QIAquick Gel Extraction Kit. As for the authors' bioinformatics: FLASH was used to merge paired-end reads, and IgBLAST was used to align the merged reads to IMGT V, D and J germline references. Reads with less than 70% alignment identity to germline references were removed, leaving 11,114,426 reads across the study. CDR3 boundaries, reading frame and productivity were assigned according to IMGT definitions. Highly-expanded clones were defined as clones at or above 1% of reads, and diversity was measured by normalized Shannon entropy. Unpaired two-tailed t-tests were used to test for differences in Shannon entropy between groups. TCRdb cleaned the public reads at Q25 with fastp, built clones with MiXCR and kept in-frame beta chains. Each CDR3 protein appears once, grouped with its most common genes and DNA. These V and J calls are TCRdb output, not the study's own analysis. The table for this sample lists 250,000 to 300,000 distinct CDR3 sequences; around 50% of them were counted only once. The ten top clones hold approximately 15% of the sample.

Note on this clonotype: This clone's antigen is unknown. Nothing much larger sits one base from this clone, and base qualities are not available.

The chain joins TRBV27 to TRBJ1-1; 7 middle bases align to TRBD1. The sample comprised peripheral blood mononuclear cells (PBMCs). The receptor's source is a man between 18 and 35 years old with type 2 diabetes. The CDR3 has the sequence CASAPPGGTEAFF. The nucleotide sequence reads TGTGCCAGCGCTCCTCCAGGGGGCACTGAAGCTTTCTTT.